Each of the 23 T cell receptor beta chains below was sequenced from the same sample in a study of graft-versus-host responses after intestinal transplantation. Generated by immunoSEQ multiplex PCR, the TCRdb table keeps only in-frame clones and is missing some. The sample holds 30,000 to 40,000 clones, approximately 93% seen once. What these receptors recognize is not known. The material was unstimulated CD4+ T cells sorted from spleen or lymph node cells, obtained before transplant. Source of these receptors: a human donor who was the organ donor for an intestinal transplant.

V is TRBV15 and J is TRBJ2-3, with 9 bases that match TRBD1. V lost 3 bases, J lost 3 bases, and 1 base stayed unmatched. CDR3 length: 14 amino acids. Germline lookup yields CDR1 LNHNV and CDR2 YYDKDF (reference sequence). As DNA, the CDR3 is TGTGCCACCAGCAGGGACAGGGGAACAGATACGCAGTATTTT. It is translated as CATSRDRGTDTQYF.

The chain has TRBV7-9 and TRBJ2-7; 11 positions match TRBD1. V lost 3 bases, J lost 4 bases, and 5 bases stayed unmatched. In germline, CDR1 is SEHNR, CDR2 FQNEAQ (reference sequence). CDR3 length: 15 residues. Here the CDR3 reads CASSLAGTGGYEQYF. The CDR3 nucleotides are TGTGCCAGCAGCTTGGCCGGGACAGGGGGTTACGAGCAGTACTTC.

The V gene is TRBV28, the J gene TRBJ1-2, with D unresolved. This CDR3 has 18 amino acids. V lost 8 bases and J lost 5, with 30 bases in between. CDR1 and CDR2 (germline): MDHEN, SYDVKM. CDR3 sequence (DNA): TGTGCCAGCCTAAAGGTCACTCAACGACCACATCAACTTTATGGCTACACCTTC. This codes for CASLKVTQRPHQLYGYTF.

V is TRBV2 and J is TRBJ1-2, with D unclear. V was cut by 6 bases and J by 4 bases, with 9 bases left in between. The CDR3 extends over 12 amino acids. Germline V gene lookup returns CDR1 SNHLY and CDR2 FYNNEI. The CDR3 DNA follows: TGTGCCAGCAGGGGGATGCCCTATGGCTACACCTTC. It translates to CASRGMPYGYTF.

This chain connects TRBV10-3 to TRBJ2-3; D possibly corresponds to TRBD2 (6 bases). The V end was cut by 8 bases, the J end by 6 bases, with 15 bases between. This CDR3 has 13 amino acids. The germline V gene encodes CDR1 ENHRY and CDR2 SYGVKD. Here the CDR3 reads CAIGIGGGDTQYF. DNA for the CDR3: TGTGCCATCGGGATCGGGGGTGGGGATACGCAGTATTTT.

This chain connects TRBV10-3 to TRBJ1-1, with 10 bases matching TRBD1. J was trimmed by 5 bases and V by 6 bases; bases with no gene match: 6. The CDR3 loop spans 14 amino acids. Per germline, CDR1 ENHRY and CDR2 SYGVKD. CDR3 loop: CAIRPGQGGTEAFF. In DNA, the CDR3 is TGTGCCATCAGACCCGGACAGGGGGGGACTGAAGCTTTCTTT.

The chain employs TRBV5-1 and TRBJ2-7, with 9 bases identical to TRBD1. The V gene's germline CDR1 is SGHRS and CDR2 YFSETQ. The V gene end was trimmed by 3 bases and the J gene end by 2 bases; junction bases not matched to a gene: 3. CDR3 length equals 14 residues. CDR3 nucleotide sequence: TGCGCCAGCAGCTGGAGGGACAGGGCCTACGAGCAGTACTTC. Translating it yields CASSWRDRAYEQYF.

The CDR3 here is CASSLAPKGRGSPLHF. As DNA, the CDR3 is TGTGCCAGCAGCTTAGCGCCAAAGGGGCGAGGGTCACCCCTCCACTTT. This chain links TRBV7-2 with TRBJ1-6; possible D gene TRBD1, 5 bases. Germline CDR1 SGHTA, CDR2 FQGNSA. The length of the CDR3 is 16 residues. Trimming shortened V by 0 bases and J by 10 bases, and 16 bases separated the two germline ends.

The V gene is TRBV5-6, the J gene TRBJ1-2; perhaps TRBD1 as D (5 bases). The germline CDR1 and CDR2 sequences are SGHDT and YYEEEE. This CDR3 comprises 14 residues. With 0 bases removed from V and 5 bases from J, the gap between germline ends came to 11 bases. The CDR3 reads CASSLGPDKYGYTF. The DNA for the CDR3 is TGTGCCAGCAGCTTGGGTCCGGACAAATATGGCTACACCTTC.

The chain recombines TRBV19 with TRBJ2-6; D unclear. The CDR3 spans 15 residues. Germline lookup yields CDR1 LNHDA and CDR2 SQIVND (reference sequence). V dropped 5 bases and J dropped 4 bases, with 12 bases sitting between them. CDR3 residues: CASSSAAIGANVLTF. CDR3 DNA: TGTGCCAGTAGTTCGGCTGCGATAGGGGCCAACGTCCTGACTTTC.

The chain has TRBV2 and TRBJ1-5, with D unclear. The CDR3 consists of 14 residues. With 1 base removed from V and 2 bases from J, the gap between germline ends came to 6 bases. The germline V gene has CDR1 SNHLY and CDR2 FYNNEI. CDR3 loop: CASSEEGGNQPQHF. The CDR3 region has the DNA TGTGCCAGCAGTGAAGAGGGAGGCAATCAGCCCCAGCATTTT. The variable domain in full, completed from reference TRBV2 and TRBJ1-5, reads EPEVTQTPSHQVTQMGQEVILRCVPISNHLYFYWYRQILGQKVEFLVSFYNNEISEKSEIFDDQFSVERPDGSNFTLKIRSTKLEDSAMYFCASSEEGGNQPQHFGDGTRLSIL.

The chain links TRBV10-3 to TRBJ1-2; maybe TRBD1 (5 bases). V was trimmed by 2 bases and J by 3 bases, leaving 16 bases between them. CDR3 length equals 16 residues. The germline gives CDR1 ENHRY, CDR2 SYGVKD. The CDR3 DNA reads as TGTGCCATCAGTGAGAACTACGGGTGGGGGTACTATGGCTACACCTTC. This gives the protein CAISENYGWGYYGYTF.

This sequence joins TRBV9 and TRBJ1-2, with no clear D. Germline assignment: CDR1 SGDLS and CDR2 YYNGEE. The V end was cut by 0 bases, the J end by 2 bases, with 5 bases between. There are 13 residues in the CDR3. CDR3 in amino acids: CASSVAENYGYTF. CDR3 nucleotides: TGTGCCAGCAGCGTAGCAGAGAACTATGGCTACACCTTC.

The V and J genes are TRBV7-2 and TRBJ2-5; D uncertain. Between the trimmed V and J ends, which lost 6 bases and 2 bases, there was a span of 16 bases. In germline, CDR1 is SGHTA, CDR2 FQGNSA. This CDR3 spans 15 amino acids. CDR3 protein: CASRFLHSGQETQYF. The CDR3 coding sequence is TGTGCCAGCAGATTCCTCCACAGTGGACAAGAGACCCAGTACTTC.

The chain is built from TRBV5-1 and TRBJ1-2, with TRBD1 identical over 7 bases. The CDR3 totals 16 residues. V trimming: 3 bases; J trimming: 3 bases; junction bases outside the gene matches: 11. Germline CDR1 reads SGHRS; CDR2 reads YFSETQ. For the CDR3, the DNA is TGCGCCAGCAGCTCTAATAAACCTACAGGGGACTATGGCTACACCTTC. Its translation is CASSSNKPTGDYGYTF. Full variable domain (outside the CDR3, taken from reference TRBV5-1 and TRBJ1-2): KAGVTQTPRYLIKTRGQQVTLSCSPISGHRSVSWYQQTPGQGLQFLFEYFSETQRNKGNFPGRFSGRQFSNSRSEMNVSTLELGDSALYLCASSSNKPTGDYGYTFGSGTRLTVV.

CDR3: CASSAQGESPLHF. CDR3 bases: TGTGCCAGCAGCGCACAGGGGGAATCACCCCTCCACTTT. The chain couples TRBV9 to TRBJ1-6; 8 nucleotides match TRBD1. CDR3 size: 13 residues. The V segment lost 3 bases and the J segment 10 bases; nucleotides outside the gene matches: 3. Germline CDR1 reads SGDLS; CDR2 reads YYNGEE.

Points on this clone: One end of the junction varies from germline; a read error may be responsible. The chain combines TRBV5-4 with TRBJ2-2; D assignment may be TRBD1 or TRBD2 (5 bases each). CDR3 size: 14 residues. The germline V gene has CDR1 SGHNT and CDR2 YYREEE (reference sequence). The CDR3 region has the DNA TGTGCCAGCAGTGGGACCCCACACACCGGGGAGCCGTTTTTT. This translates into CASSGTPHTGEPFF. Variable domain in full (rest from reference TRBV5-4 and TRBJ2-2): ETGVTQSPTHLIKTRGQQVTLRCSSQSGHNTVSWYQQALGQGPQFIFQYYREEENGRGNFPPRFSGLQFPNYSSELNVNALELDDSALYLCASSGTPHTGEPFFGEGSRLTVL.

The V gene is TRBV5-6, the J gene TRBJ1-3, with TRBD1 matching over 11 bases. The junction had 10 bases not matched to a gene; V was cut back by 4 bases and J by 4 bases. Germline CDR1 is SGHDT and CDR2 is YYEEEE. This CDR3 has 17 residues. The CDR3 region has the DNA TGTGCCAGCAGCGCAAGCCGGGACAGGGGGATAGGAAACACCATATATTTT. Translation: CASSASRDRGIGNTIYF.

Remarks on this clone: Compared with germline, one end of the junction differs, possibly owing to a read error. The chain couples TRBV7-7 to TRBJ2-5, with 8 bases that match TRBD2. Germline V gives CDR1 SSHAT, CDR2 FNYEAQ (reference sequence). This CDR3 is built from 15 residues. The DNA for the CDR3 is TGTGCTAGCAGCTTAGTAGCGGGGAAGGGGGAGACCCAGTACTTC. Its protein is CASSLVAGKGETQYF.

The rearrangement uses TRBV5-1 and TRBJ2-5, with D possibly TRBD1 on 6 matching bases. V was cut by 1 base and J by 5 bases, with 18 bases left in between. This CDR3 is 16 amino acids long. CDR1 and CDR2 from the germline V gene are SGHRS and YFSETQ. CDR3 in DNA: TGCGCCAGCAGCTTGCAGGCAGGGGCAGGGGAGGAGACCCAGTACTTC. Translation: CASSLQAGAGEETQYF.

V and J are TRBV7-9 and TRBJ1-5; D uncertain. The germline gives CDR1 SEHNR, CDR2 FQNEAQ (reference sequence). This CDR3 comprises 13 residues. V was shortened by 8 bases and J by 0 bases, with 8 bases between the two germline ends. The DNA of the CDR3 is TGTGCCAGCGTCCTCAATAGCAATCAGCCCCAGCATTTT. Translated, it gives CASVLNSNQPQHF.

This clone was detected a few times. The chain employs TRBV19 and TRBJ1-2, with TRBD1 identical over 11 bases. In germline, CDR1 is LNHDA, CDR2 SQIVND (reference sequence). The trim removed 7 bases at V and 4 bases at J, leaving 8 bases unmatched. The CDR3 totals 15 residues. The CDR3 bases are TGTGCCAGTACTCTGGACAGGGGGCGCGTCTATGGCTACACCTTC. Encoded protein: CASTLDRGRVYGYTF.

This chain joins TRBV7-9 and TRBJ2-5; possible D gene TRBD2, 5 bases. V lost 2 bases and J 2 bases, leaving 12 bases between the germline ends. This CDR3 region has 15 residues. Germline lookup yields CDR1 SEHNR and CDR2 FQNEAQ (reference sequence). CDR3 DNA: TGTGCCAGCAGCTTATCCCCGGGGTTACAAGAGACCCAGTACTTC. This sequence encodes CASSLSPGLQETQYF.